The clone carrying this T cell receptor (beta chain) was seen more than once but under ten times. Its matching antigen is unknown. Subsequent to approximately 11 days of culture, CD4+ T cells were isolated. Replacing half the medium with IL-2 medium was done on days 3 and 7. TCRdb's table, derived via immunoSEQ multiplex PCR, lists solely in-frame clones and lacks some. The data show around 26,000 clones, 73% seen once. These data come from a study of vaccination effects on CD4 cells after COVID-19. Background on the study: CD4+ T cells specific for antigen were expanded with viral peptide pools by the ViraFEST assay before sequencing.

The CDR3 loop spans 14 amino acids. CDR1 is MDHEN and CDR2 is SYDVKM in the germline V gene. V lost 5 bases and J 4 bases, leaving 12 bases between the germline ends. The input for sequencing was CD4+ T cells from PBMCs cultured without peptide, taken before COVID-19 vaccination. The rearrangement joins TRBV28 to TRBJ1-3; no clear D gene. This receptor was taken from a human donor who received a COVID-19 vaccine. As DNA, the CDR3 is TGTGCCAGCAGTCTGCTTGGGGTCGGAAACACCATATATTTT. Amino acid sequence: CASSLLGVGNTIYF. Complete variable domain (other parts from reference TRBV28 and TRBJ1-3): DVKVTQSSRYLVKRTGEKVFLECVQDMDHENMFWYRQDPGLGLRLIYFSYDVKMKEKGDIPEGYSVSREKKERFSLILESASTNQTSMYLCASSLLGVGNTIYFGEGSWLTVV.